This T cell receptor (beta chain) was captured in a study of control samples from healthy donors and cancer patients. The method was immunoSEQ multiplex PCR; TCRdb's version includes in-frame clones alone and lacks a portion of them. The sample has 99,000 or so clones, 82% seen once. CDR3 length equals 13 residues. Looked up from germline, CDR1 is GTSNPN and CDR2 is SVGIG (reference sequence). Trimming cost V 4 bases and J 4 bases, with 14 bases left between them. This TCR came from a man aged 60 to 75 in good health. The specimen sequenced was blood. The chain recombines TRBV30 with TRBJ2-7; possibly TRBD1 for D (6 bases). The CDR3 loop reads CAWTPDRPYEQYF. In DNA, the CDR3 is TGTGCCTGGACCCCGGACAGACCATACGAGCAGTACTTC.